The 27 T cell receptor beta chains in this list originate from one sample, sequenced in a study of T cell responses to AZD1222 COVID-19 vaccine. Sequencing used immunoSEQ multiplex PCR; TCRdb keeps in-frame clones, though not all of them. The sample records about 83,000 clones, around 93% being singletons. Specimen: peripheral blood, collected 28 days after the second AZD1222 dose. All receptors derive from an adult who received the AZD1222 COVID-19 vaccine.

The chain couples TRBV19 to TRBJ1-2; 8 bases map to TRBD1. CDR1 and CDR2 from the germline V gene are LNHDA and SQIVND (reference sequence). This CDR3 contains 13 residues. V was pared by 3 bases and J by 4 bases, with 1 base of the junction left unmatched. CDR3 nucleotides: TGTGCCAGTAGTATGACAGGGGCCTATGGCTACACCTTC. Protein: CASSMTGAYGYTF.

The chain has TRBV6-6 and TRBJ1-2, with TRBD1 as a possible D gene (5 bases). With 6 bases removed from V and 7 bases from J, the gap between germline ends came to 18 bases. The CDR3 is 14 amino acids. The germline CDR1 and CDR2 sequences are MNHNY and SVGAGI (reference sequence). CDR3: CASSRPGEGSGYTF. Here the CDR3 DNA reads TGTGCCAGCAGCCGACCGGGGGAGGGGAGTGGCTACACCTTC.

This chain uses TRBV24-1 with TRBJ2-1; a weak D match, TRBD2 (5 bases). The germline CDR1 and CDR2 sequences are KGHDR and SFDVKD. The CDR3 totals 15 residues. With 3 bases removed from V and 9 bases from J, the gap between germline ends came to 17 bases. In DNA, the CDR3 is TGTGCCACCAGTGATGAAGGCCGGGATTTCGCTGAGCAGTTCTTC. It codes for CATSDEGRDFAEQFF.

CDR3 DNA sequence: TGTGCCAGCAGCTTCCTACAGAACAATTCACCCCTCCACTTT. Its translation is CASSFLQNNSPLHF. The gene calls are TRBV7-9 and TRBJ1-6; D is undetermined. Germline assignment: CDR1 SEHNR and CDR2 FQNEAQ (reference sequence). With 3 bases removed from V and 7 bases from J, the gap between germline ends came to 10 bases. The CDR3 has 14 residues.

The rearrangement joins TRBV2 to TRBJ2-7, with a possible D match to TRBD2 (6 bases). The germline CDR1 and CDR2 sequences are SNHLY and FYNNEI. Deletions cut 11 bases from V and 4 bases from J, with 18 bases between. This CDR3 comprises 13 residues. This CDR3 reads CAGGDGGVYEQYF. The DNA of the CDR3 is TGTGCCGGAGGGGACGGAGGCGTTTACGAGCAGTACTTC.

V and J are TRBV5-5 and TRBJ2-3; D is unclear. Germline CDR1 reads SGHKS; CDR2 reads YYEKEE (reference sequence). CDR3 length: 15 amino acids. V gave up 4 bases and J gave up 0 bases, with 12 bases separating them. The CDR3 protein is CASSATADSTDTQYF. CDR3 coding DNA: TGTGCCAGCAGCGCCACGGCGGACAGCACAGATACGCAGTATTTT.

The chain carries TRBV27 and TRBJ1-2; D unclear. Per the germline V gene, CDR1 is MNHEY and CDR2 is SMNVEV (reference sequence). Deletions cut 0 bases from V and 5 bases from J, with 10 bases between. This CDR3 region has 14 residues. The CDR3 region is CASSLSTLSYGYTF. In DNA, the CDR3 is TGTGCCAGCAGTTTATCTACCCTTTCATATGGCTACACCTTC.

A single count supports this clone. The J gene is TRBJ2-3, the V gene TRBV2; D possibly corresponds to TRBD1 (5 bases). Germline V gene sequence: CDR1 SNHLY, CDR2 FYNNEI. V was clipped by 4 bases and J by 2 bases, with 10 bases between them. The CDR3 contains 14 residues. CDR3 nucleotide sequence: TGTGCCAGCAGTGGCCAACAGGCCACAGATACGCAGTATTTT. Translated, it gives CASSGQQATDTQYF.

The rearrangement links TRBV27 to TRBJ1-6; the D is unclear. The CDR3 sequence is 16 residues long. The V gene lost 3 bases and the J gene lost 3 bases, with 12 bases spanning the gap. Germline values: CDR1 MNHEY, CDR2 SMNVEV (reference sequence). The DNA of the CDR3 is TGTGCCAGCAGTTTTTTCGCGGGGAACTATAATTCACCCCTCCACTTT. Residues: CASSFFAGNYNSPLHF.

The chain couples TRBV6-5 to TRBJ1-3, with unresolved D. Germline CDR1 and CDR2: MNHEY and SVGAGI. The CDR3 is made up of 13 amino acids. This CDR3 reads CASRSLVGNTIYF. The CDR3 nucleotides are TGTGCAAGCCGGTCCCTCGTCGGAAACACCATATATTTT.

The chain has TRBV5-1 and TRBJ2-3; TRBD2 aligns across 7 bases. Germline CDR1 and CDR2: SGHRS and YFSETQ. Germline trimming cut 0 bases from V and 2 bases from J; bases unmatched to any gene: 3. The CDR3 consists of 15 residues. The CDR3 spells CASSLETSATDTQYF. The CDR3 coding sequence is TGCGCCAGCAGCTTGGAAACTAGCGCCACAGATACGCAGTATTTT.

This clone was observed a single time. The chain uses TRBV5-6 and TRBJ1-1; D is unresolved. Trimming removed 5 bases at V and 8 bases at J, with 13 bases between. The CDR3 loop spans 12 amino acids. Germline CDR1 reads SGHDT; CDR2 reads YYEEEE. CDR3 protein: CASSLNWGEAFF. CDR3 in DNA: TGTGCCAGCAGTCTAAACTGGGGAGAAGCTTTCTTT. Full variable domain (rest looked up from reference TRBV5-6 and TRBJ1-1): DAGVTQSPTHLIKTRGQQVTLRCSPKSGHDTVSWYQQALGQGPQFIFQYYEEEERQRGNFPDRFSGHQFPNYSSELNVNALLLGDSALYLCASSLNWGEAFFGQGTRLTVV.

The chain joins TRBV7-2 to TRBJ2-3; unclear D gene. From germline, CDR1 is SGHTA and CDR2 FQGNSA. There are 13 residues in the CDR3. Trimming removed 5 bases from V and 11 bases from J, with 17 bases in between. CDR3 residues: CASSPPGRIEQYF. In DNA, the CDR3 is TGTGCCAGCAGCCCCCCAGGAAGGATAGAGCAGTATTTT.

CDR3 region: CASSPSDRDGYGYTF. The CDR3 DNA sequence: TGTGCCAGCAGCCCCTCGGACAGGGATGGCTATGGCTACACCTTC. This chain joins TRBV4-2 and TRBJ1-2, with 8 bases identical to TRBD1. The CDR3 extends over 15 amino acids. Germline V gives CDR1 LGHNA, CDR2 YNFKEQ. Trimming removed 4 bases from V and 4 bases from J; junction bases left unmatched: 8.

The chain carries TRBV30 and TRBJ2-7, with 9 positions matching TRBD1. The CDR3 covers 14 residues. V dropped 6 bases and J dropped 6; count of bases not matched to a gene: 12. Per germline, CDR1 GTSNPN and CDR2 SVGIG (reference sequence). In nucleotides, the CDR3 is TGTGCCTGTGCTGGGGACAGGGTCGGGGCCGAGCAGTACTTC. Translation gives CACAGDRVGAEQYF.

J is TRBJ2-5 and V is TRBV5-1; a weak D match, TRBD1 (5 bases). Germline lookup yields CDR1 SGHRS and CDR2 YFSETQ. This CDR3 is built from 14 residues. V gave up 4 bases and J gave up 6 bases, with 16 bases separating them. The CDR3 here is CASSPVQGWQTQYF. In DNA form, the CDR3 reads TGCGCCAGCAGCCCGGTCCAGGGTTGGCAGACCCAGTACTTC. The full variable domain, rest sourced from reference TRBV5-1 and TRBJ2-5, is KAGVTQTPRYLIKTRGQQVTLSCSPISGHRSVSWYQQTPGQGLQFLFEYFSETQRNKGNFPGRFSGRQFSNSRSEMNVSTLELGDSALYLCASSPVQGWQTQYFGPGTRLLVL.

The chain employs TRBV19 and TRBJ2-7, with 8 bases matching TRBD1. There are 15 residues in the CDR3. CDR1 is LNHDA and CDR2 is SQIVND in the germline V gene (reference sequence). Trimming at V came to 5 bases and at J to 7 bases, leaving 13 bases not matched to a gene. The DNA for the CDR3 is TGTGCCAGTAGTGGCAGGGGGCGGCCCAGCGGGGAGCAGTACTTC. It translates to CASSGRGRPSGEQYF.

This clone was observed once. CDR3 in DNA: TGTGCCAGCAGCTTGGCGGGGGCTGTTAGTTCACCCCTCCACTTT. Translating gives CASSLAGAVSSPLHF. This chain uses TRBV5-5 with TRBJ1-6; D is perhaps TRBD1 (6 bases). Germline CDR1 SGHKS, CDR2 YYEKEE (reference sequence). V lost 0 bases, J lost 9 bases, and 13 bases lay in between. The CDR3 covers 15 residues.

This clone was observed a single time. This chain joins TRBV24-1 and TRBJ2-3; D gene uncertain. V lost 4 bases and J 0 bases, leaving 7 bases between the germline ends. The CDR3 is 14 amino acids. The germline CDR1 and CDR2 sequences are KGHDR and SFDVKD. CDR3: CATSEVASTDTQYF. The CDR3 coding sequence is TGTGCCACCAGTGAAGTGGCTAGCACAGATACGCAGTATTTT.

This chain links TRBV28 with TRBJ1-4; D unresolved. This CDR3 has 14 residues. The germline CDR1 and CDR2 sequences are MDHEN and SYDVKM. Between the trimmed V and J ends, which lost 2 bases and 5 bases, there was a span of 9 bases. CDR3 sequence reads: CASSLEGLNEKLFF. The CDR3 nucleotides read TGTGCCAGCAGTTTAGAGGGCCTGAATGAAAAACTGTTTTTT.

The rearrangement links TRBV27 to TRBJ2-2; D is undetermined. V gave up 6 bases and J gave up 5 bases, with 13 bases separating them. The CDR3 consists of 14 residues. Germline V gene lookup returns CDR1 MNHEY and CDR2 SMNVEV (reference sequence). The DNA for the CDR3 is TGTGCCAGCAGAGGGCTAGGTACTACCGGGGAGCTGTTTTTT. Translation gives CASRGLGTTGELFF.

The rearrangement uses TRBV19 and TRBJ2-5, with 7 bases fitting TRBD2. V lost 5 bases and J lost 4; bases outside the gene matches: 7. CDR1 LNHDA and CDR2 SQIVND come from the germline V gene (reference sequence). This CDR3 has 14 residues. CDR3 sequence: CASSLRGGTETQYF. Here the CDR3 DNA reads TGTGCCAGTAGTCTCCGGGGAGGGACAGAGACCCAGTACTTC.

This chain links TRBV6-1 with TRBJ1-4; D gene unclear. V lost 0 bases and J 8 bases, leaving 7 bases between the germline ends. CDR3 length equals 13 residues. Germline assignment: CDR1 MNHNS and CDR2 SASEGT. CDR3 bases: TGTGCCAGCAGTGAAGCGCTAGGAGAAAAACTGTTTTTT. It is translated as CASSEALGEKLFF.

The chain uses TRBV19 and TRBJ2-3, with TRBD1 as a possible D gene (6 bases). The CDR3 contains 15 residues. CDR1 LNHDA and CDR2 SQIVND come from the germline V gene (reference sequence). The V gene lost 7 bases and the J gene lost 2 bases, with 16 bases spanning the gap. CDR3 DNA sequence: TGTGCCAGTAAAGCAGGGCAGGGGTTCACAGATACGCAGTATTTT. Protein product: CASKAGQGFTDTQYF. Together with reference TRBV19 and TRBJ2-3, the CDR3 gives the full variable domain: DGGITQSPKYLFRKEGQNVTLSCEQNLNHDAMYWYRQDPGQGLRLIYYSQIVNDFQKGDIAEGYSVSREKKESFPLTVTSAQKNPTAFYLCASKAGQGFTDTQYFGPGTRLTVL.

V usage is TRBV2 and J usage is TRBJ1-6; weak D call: TRBD1 (6 bases). Germline V gives CDR1 SNHLY, CDR2 FYNNEI. There are 15 residues in the CDR3. Trimming took 10 bases from V and 0 from J, leaving 13 bases between them. The CDR3 region is CAIQGSSSYNSPLHF. For the CDR3, the DNA is TGTGCCATCCAGGGGAGCAGCTCCTATAATTCACCCCTCCACTTT.

The chain combines TRBV9 with TRBJ1-6; 11 bases are shared with TRBD1. Germline V gene sequence: CDR1 SGDLS, CDR2 YYNGEE. V lost 4 bases, J lost 4 bases, and 4 bases stayed unmatched. This CDR3 is built from 16 residues. CDR3 bases: TGTGCCAGCAGCCTTGGACAGGGGGCTTATAATTCACCCCTCCACTTT. Protein product: CASSLGQGAYNSPLHF.

This rearrangement joins TRBV7-2 to TRBJ1-6; unclear D gene. Germline lookup yields CDR1 SGHTA and CDR2 FQGNSA. Trimming pared 4 bases from V and 4 bases from J, leaving 20 bases between. The CDR3 is 18 amino acids. In DNA, the CDR3 is TGTGCCAGCAGCTCCCAGGTTCATCCCCGAGTATATAATTCACCCCTCCACTTT. Translated: CASSSQVHPRVYNSPLHF.